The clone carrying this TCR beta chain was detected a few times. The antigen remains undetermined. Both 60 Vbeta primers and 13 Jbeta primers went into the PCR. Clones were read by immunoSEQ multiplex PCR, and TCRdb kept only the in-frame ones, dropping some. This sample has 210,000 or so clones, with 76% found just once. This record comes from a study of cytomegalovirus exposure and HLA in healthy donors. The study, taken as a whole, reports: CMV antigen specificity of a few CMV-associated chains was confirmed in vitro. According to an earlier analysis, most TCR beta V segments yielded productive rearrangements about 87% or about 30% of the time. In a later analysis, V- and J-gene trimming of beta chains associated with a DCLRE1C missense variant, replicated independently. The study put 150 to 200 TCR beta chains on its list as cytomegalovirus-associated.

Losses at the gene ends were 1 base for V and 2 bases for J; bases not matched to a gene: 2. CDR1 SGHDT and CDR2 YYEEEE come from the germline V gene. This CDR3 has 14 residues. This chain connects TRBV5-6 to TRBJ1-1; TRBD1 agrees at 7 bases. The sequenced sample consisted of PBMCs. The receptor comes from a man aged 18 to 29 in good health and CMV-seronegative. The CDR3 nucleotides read TGTGCCAGCAGCTTGAACAGGGGCAACACTGAAGCTTTCTTT. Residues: CASSLNRGNTEAFF. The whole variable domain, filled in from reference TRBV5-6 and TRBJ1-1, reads DAGVTQSPTHLIKTRGQQVTLRCSPKSGHDTVSWYQQALGQGPQFIFQYYEEEERQRGNFPDRFSGHQFPNYSSELNVNALLLGDSALYLCASSLNRGNTEAFFGQGTRLTVV.